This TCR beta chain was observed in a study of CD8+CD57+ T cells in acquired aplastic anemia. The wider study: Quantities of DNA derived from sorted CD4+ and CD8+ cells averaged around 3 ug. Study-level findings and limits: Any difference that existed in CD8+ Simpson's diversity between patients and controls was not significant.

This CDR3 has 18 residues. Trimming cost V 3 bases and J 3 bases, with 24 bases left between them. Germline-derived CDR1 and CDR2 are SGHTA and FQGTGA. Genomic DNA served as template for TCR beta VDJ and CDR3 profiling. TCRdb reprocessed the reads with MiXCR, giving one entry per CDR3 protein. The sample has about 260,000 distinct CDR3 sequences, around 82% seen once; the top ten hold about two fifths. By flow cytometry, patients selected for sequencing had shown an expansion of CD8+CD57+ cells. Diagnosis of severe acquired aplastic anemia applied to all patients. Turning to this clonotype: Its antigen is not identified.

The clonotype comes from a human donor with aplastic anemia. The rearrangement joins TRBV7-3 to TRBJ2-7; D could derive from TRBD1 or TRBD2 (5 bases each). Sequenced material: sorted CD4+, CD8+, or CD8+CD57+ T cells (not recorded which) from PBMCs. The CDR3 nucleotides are TGTGCCAGCAGCTTTCGCCCAGACGGGGCAGACACCCACTACGAGCAGTACGTC. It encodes CASSFRPDGADTHYEQYV.